This T cell receptor beta chain comes out of a study of early T cells in non-severe SARS-CoV-2 infection. V was shortened by 0 bases and J by 4 bases, with 5 bases between the two germline ends. Germline CDR1 and CDR2: SGHDT and YYEEEE. The CDR3 is 13 amino acids. This clonotype came up many times. Attached unique molecular identifiers marked individual cDNA molecules. TCRdb fed the 5' RACE reads into MiXCR, producing one record per CDR3 protein. The table lists approximately 71,000 distinct CDR3 sequences, over 10% of them singletons, with roughly 2.5% in the top ten. The chain recombines TRBV5-6 with TRBJ1-5; unclear D gene. The receptor comes from an adult who was a healthcare worker with PCR-confirmed SARS-CoV-2 infection or an uninfected control (not recorded which). This specimen consisted of whole blood, obtained at baseline. The CDR3 reads CASSLGQNQPQHF. The CDR3 coding sequence is TGTGCCAGCAGCTTGGGGCAGAATCAGCCCCAGCATTTT.